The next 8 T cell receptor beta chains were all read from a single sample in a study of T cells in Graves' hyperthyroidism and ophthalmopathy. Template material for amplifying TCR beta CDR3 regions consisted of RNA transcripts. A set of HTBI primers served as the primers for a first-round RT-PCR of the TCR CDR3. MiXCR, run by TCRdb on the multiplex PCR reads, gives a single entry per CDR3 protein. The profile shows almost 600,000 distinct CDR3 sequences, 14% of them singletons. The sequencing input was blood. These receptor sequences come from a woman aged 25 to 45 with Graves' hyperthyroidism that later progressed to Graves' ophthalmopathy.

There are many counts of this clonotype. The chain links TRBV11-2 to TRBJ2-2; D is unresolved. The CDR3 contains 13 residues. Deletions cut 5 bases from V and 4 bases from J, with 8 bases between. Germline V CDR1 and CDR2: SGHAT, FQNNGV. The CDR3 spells CASSPMGTGELFF. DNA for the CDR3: TGTGCCAGCAGCCCCATGGGCACCGGGGAGCTGTTTTTT.

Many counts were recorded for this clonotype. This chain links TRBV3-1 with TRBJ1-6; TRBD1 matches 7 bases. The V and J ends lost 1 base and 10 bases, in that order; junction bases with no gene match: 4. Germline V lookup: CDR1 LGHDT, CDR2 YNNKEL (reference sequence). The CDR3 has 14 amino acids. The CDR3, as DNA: TGTGCCAGCAGCCAAGCAGGGACAGACTCACCCCTCCACTTT. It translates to CASSQAGTDSPLHF.

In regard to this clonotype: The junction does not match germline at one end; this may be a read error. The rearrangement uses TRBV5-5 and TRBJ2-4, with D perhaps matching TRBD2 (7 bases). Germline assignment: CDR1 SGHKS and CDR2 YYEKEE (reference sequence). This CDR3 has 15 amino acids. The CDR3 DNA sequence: TGTGCCAGCAGCTTAGCCAGGGGACTAACGGCGGCGCCTGACTTC. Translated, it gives CASSLARGLTAAPDF.

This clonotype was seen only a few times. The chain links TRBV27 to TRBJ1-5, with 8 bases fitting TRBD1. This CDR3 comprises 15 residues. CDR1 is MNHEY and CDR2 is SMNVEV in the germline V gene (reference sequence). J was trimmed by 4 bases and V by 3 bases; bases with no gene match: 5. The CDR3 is CASSFNQGANQPQHF. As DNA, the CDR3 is TGTGCCAGCAGTTTTAACCAGGGGGCGAATCAGCCCCAGCATTTT.

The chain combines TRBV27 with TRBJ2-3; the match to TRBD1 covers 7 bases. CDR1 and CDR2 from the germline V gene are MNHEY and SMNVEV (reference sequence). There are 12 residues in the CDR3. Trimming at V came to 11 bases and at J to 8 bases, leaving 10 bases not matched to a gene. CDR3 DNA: TGTGCCCCCGACAGGGTGGAAGGTACGCAGTATTTT. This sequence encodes CAPDRVEGTQYF.

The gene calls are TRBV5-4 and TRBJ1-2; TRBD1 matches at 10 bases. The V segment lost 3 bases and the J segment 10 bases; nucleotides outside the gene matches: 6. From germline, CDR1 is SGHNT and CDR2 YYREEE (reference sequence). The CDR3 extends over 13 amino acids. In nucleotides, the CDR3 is TGTGCCAGCAGCTCGGACAGGGGGATGATCTACACCTTC. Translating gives CASSSDRGMIYTF. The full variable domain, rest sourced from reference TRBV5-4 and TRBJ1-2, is ETGVTQSPTHLIKTRGQQVTLRCSSQSGHNTVSWYQQALGQGPQFIFQYYREEENGRGNFPPRFSGLQFPNYSSELNVNALELDDSALYLCASSSDRGMIYTFGSGTRLTVV.

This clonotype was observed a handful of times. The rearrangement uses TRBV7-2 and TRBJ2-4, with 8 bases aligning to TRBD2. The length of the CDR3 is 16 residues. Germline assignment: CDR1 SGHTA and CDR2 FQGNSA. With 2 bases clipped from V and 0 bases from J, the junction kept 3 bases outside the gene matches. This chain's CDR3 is CASSLTSGPAKNIQYF. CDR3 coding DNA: TGTGCCAGCAGCTTAACTAGCGGCCCAGCCAAAAACATTCAGTACTTC.

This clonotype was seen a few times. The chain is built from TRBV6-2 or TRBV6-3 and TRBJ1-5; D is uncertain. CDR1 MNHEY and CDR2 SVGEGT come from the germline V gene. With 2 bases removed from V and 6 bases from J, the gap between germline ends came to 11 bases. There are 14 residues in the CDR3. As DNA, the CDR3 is TGTGCCAGCAGTTACAATTCAGTCAGTCAGCCCCAGCATTTT. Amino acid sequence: CASSYNSVSQPQHF.